This TCR beta chain was obtained from a study of T cells in localized non-small cell lung cancer. There are 16 residues in the CDR3. Trimming removed 0 bases from V and 2 bases from J, with 10 bases in between. The germline CDR1 and CDR2 sequences are MNHEY and SVGAGI. This table comes from immunoSEQ multiplex PCR, and its TCRdb copy is limited to in-frame clones, with some not included. The repertoire holds 35,000 to 40,000 clones, with approximately 88% as singletons. The TCR originated in a woman aged 40 to 75 with stage I lung adenocarcinoma. The chain joins TRBV6-5 to TRBJ1-4; possibly TRBD1 for D (5 bases). Sequences were derived from peripheral blood, sampled before any cancer treatment. The CDR3 DNA is TGTGCCAGCAGTTACTCGAAGAGGGGTACTAATGAAAAACTGTTTTTT. Amino acids: CASSYSKRGTNEKLFF.